This passage covers 25 T cell receptor beta chains from one sample sequenced in a study of blood T cells in healthy people across ages. The second PCR ran 7 to 11 cycles with a sample-barcoded 5' primer and J-beta primers. TCRdb used MiXCR to reprocess the 5' RACE reads, holding one entry per CDR3 protein. Of approximately 800,000 distinct CDR3 sequences listed, about half were seen once; the top ten hold roughly 18%. The sequenced material came from blood. Receptor source: an older man in good health.

In this sample, this clonotype turned up many times. This chain uses TRBV29-1 with TRBJ2-5; 9 nucleotides line up with TRBD2. CDR1 is SQVTM, CDR2 ANQGSEA, per germline. The CDR3 length is 12 residues. V gave up 7 bases and J gave up 5 bases; unmatched junction bases: 5. The CDR3 spells CSASGMEETQYF. The DNA of the CDR3 is TGCAGCGCTAGCGGGATGGAGGAGACCCAGTACTTC.

The V gene is TRBV6-1, the J gene TRBJ1-1; D not certain. CDR1 is MNHNS, CDR2 SASEGT, per germline. Trimming removed 5 bases from V and 1 base from J, with 11 bases in between. There are 14 residues in the CDR3. CDR3 sequence reads: CASSTMVANTEAFF. The CDR3 DNA sequence: TGTGCCAGCAGTACCATGGTAGCGAACACTGAAGCTTTCTTT.

This clonotype was counted a few times. The rearrangement links TRBV7-3 to TRBJ2-7, with D perhaps being TRBD1 or TRBD2 (5 bases each). In germline, CDR1 is SGHTA, CDR2 FQGTGA. V was trimmed by 4 bases and J by 3 bases, leaving 16 bases between them. The length of the CDR3 is 15 residues. Here the CDR3 reads CASSSAPGPNYEQYF. The DNA of the CDR3 is TGTGCCAGCAGCTCGGCTCCGGGACCCAACTACGAGCAGTACTTC.

This clonotype came up a few times. The rearrangement uses TRBV9 and TRBJ2-4; 7 positions match TRBD2. The last part of the DNA fits TRBJ2-7 better; the J call may be wrong. CDR1 is SGDLS, CDR2 YYNGEE, per germline. The CDR3 contains 14 residues. The CDR3 here is CASSPTSVAYEQYF. The CDR3 coding sequence is TGTGCCAGCAGCCCCACTAGCGTTGCATACGAGCAGTACTTC.

The V and J genes are TRBV28 and TRBJ2-7; TRBD1 agrees at 8 bases. The CDR3 has 16 residues. Trimming at V came to 6 bases and at J to 2 bases, leaving 12 bases not matched to a gene. Germline values: CDR1 MDHEN, CDR2 SYDVKM. The CDR3 reads CASRGRAADRAYEQYF. The CDR3 nucleotides read TGTGCCAGCAGGGGAAGGGCCGCGGACAGGGCCTACGAGCAGTACTTC.

This chain links TRBV24-1 with TRBJ2-1, with 10 bases aligning to TRBD1. This CDR3 has 16 amino acids. Germline V gene sequence: CDR1 KGHDR, CDR2 SFDVKD. The V segment lost 4 bases and the J segment 7 bases; nucleotides outside the gene matches: 9. CDR3: CATSDQRQGAENEQFF. The CDR3 DNA sequence: TGTGCCACCAGTGACCAAAGACAGGGGGCGGAAAATGAGCAGTTCTTC.

The chain combines TRBV7-2 with TRBJ2-7; D gene ambiguous. The J call is doubtful: the DNA matches TRBJ2-5 better. From germline, CDR1 is SGHTA and CDR2 FQGNSA. There are 14 residues in the CDR3. The CDR3 sequence: CASSSPGPQETQYF. The CDR3 DNA reads as TGTGCCAGCAGCTCGCCCGGGCCCCAGGAGACCCAGTACTTC.

This clonotype was observed a few times. This rearrangement joins TRBV7-3 to TRBJ2-1, with 10 bases fitting TRBD1. The CDR3 extends over 17 amino acids. The junction had 15 bases not matched to a gene; V was cut back by 5 bases and J by 8 bases. CDR1 is SGHTA and CDR2 is FQGTGA in the germline V gene. This CDR3 is CASSASLRDRGEDEQFF. The CDR3 coding sequence is TGTGCCAGCAGCGCCTCTCTACGGGACAGGGGTGAGGATGAGCAGTTCTTC. Full variable domain (remainder filled in from reference TRBV7-3 and TRBJ2-1): GAGVSQTPSNKVTEKGKYVELRCDPISGHTALYWYRQSLGQGPEFLIYFQGTGAADDSGLPNDRFFAVRPEGSVSTLKIQRTERGDSAVYLCASSASLRDRGEDEQFFGPGTRLTVL.

In regard to this clonotype: Being one base from a much bigger clone, this may be a read error. The chain joins TRBV5-1 to TRBJ2-3, with 7 bases fitting TRBD1. This CDR3 spans 14 amino acids. V shed 4 bases and J 4 bases; nucleotides not matched to a gene: 6. Per germline, CDR1 SGHRS and CDR2 YFSETQ. Here the CDR3 DNA reads TGCGCCAGCAGCGCCCGGGACAGAGCAGATACGCAGTATTTT. Translating it yields CASSARDRADTQYF. Full variable domain (outside the CDR3, taken from reference TRBV5-1 and TRBJ2-3): KAGVTQTPRYLIKTRGQQVTLSCSPISGHRSVSWYQQTPGQGLQFLFEYFSETQRNKGNFPGRFSGRQFSNSRSEMNVSTLELGDSALYLCASSARDRADTQYFGPGTRLTVL.

As regards this clonotype: This may be a read error: a much more frequent sequence differs by one nucleotide. This chain links TRBV29-1 with TRBJ2-7; 7 nucleotides line up with TRBD2. CDR1 and CDR2 (germline): SQVTM, ANQGSEA. This CDR3 contains 15 residues. V shed 2 bases, J shed 7 bases, and the junction held 14 bases outside the gene matches. The CDR3 is CSVELGGSSYNEQYF. CDR3 nucleotides: TGCAGCGTTGAACTGGGGGGGAGCTCCTACAATGAGCAGTACTTC.

This clonotype was counted only a few times. V and J are TRBV5-5 and TRBJ2-3; 7 positions agree with TRBD2. Trimming took 2 bases from V and 5 from J; bases not matched to a gene: 8. CDR3 length: 15 amino acids. Germline V gene sequence: CDR1 SGHKS, CDR2 YYEKEE (reference sequence). CDR3 amino acids: CASSLRQRDGDTQYF. CDR3 sequence (DNA): TGTGCCAGCAGCTTACGTCAGCGGGACGGAGATACGCAGTATTTT.

This clonotype has only a few counts. V usage is TRBV12-3 or TRBV12-4 and J usage is TRBJ1-4, with D possibly matching TRBD1 (5 bases). The CDR3 totals 15 residues. The germline V and J ends were trimmed by 2 bases and 0 bases, with 7 bases remaining between them. The CDR3 sequence: CASSLWGSTNEKLFF. The CDR3 DNA is TGTGCCAGCAGTTTATGGGGGTCAACTAATGAAAAACTGTTTTTT.

There are a few counts of this clonotype. The chain uses TRBV6-5 and TRBJ2-1, with D unresolved. Germline V lookup: CDR1 MNHEY, CDR2 SVGAGI. The V end lost 6 bases, the J end lost 5 bases, and 11 bases lay between the germline ends. This CDR3 contains 13 residues. This CDR3 reads CASRSTEDNEQFF. As DNA, the CDR3 is TGTGCCAGCAGGAGTACAGAGGACAATGAGCAGTTCTTC.

This clonotype was picked up a small number of times. The V call is TRBV20-1, the J call TRBJ1-2; 7 nucleotides align to TRBD1. V trimming: 0 bases; J trimming: 6 bases; junction bases outside the gene matches: 19. The CDR3 spans 18 residues. Germline CDR1 and CDR2: DFQATT and SNEGSKA (reference sequence). CDR3 residues: CSARDLRGRGGGSDGYTF. The CDR3 DNA reads TGCAGTGCTAGAGATCTACGGGGCAGGGGGGGAGGTTCGGATGGCTACACCTTC.

The chain recombines TRBV4-2 with TRBJ2-5; 10 bases are a match to TRBD2. This CDR3 is 16 amino acids long. The germline gives CDR1 LGHNA, CDR2 YNFKEQ. Germline trimming cut 4 bases from V and 2 bases from J; bases unmatched to any gene: 7. CDR3 coding DNA: TGTGCCAGCAGCCGAGGGACTAGCGCTAATCAAGAGACCCAGTACTTC. Protein sequence: CASSRGTSANQETQYF.

The chain recombines TRBV19 with TRBJ2-3; 9 bases align to TRBD2. This CDR3 region has 16 residues. In germline, CDR1 is LNHDA, CDR2 SQIVND (reference sequence). J gave up 2 bases and V 7 bases, and 10 bases lay outside the gene matches. CDR3 amino acids: CASTAGGPGYTDTQYF. The CDR3, as DNA: TGTGCCAGTACGGCGGGAGGGCCAGGATACACAGATACGCAGTATTTT.

The chain uses TRBV21-1 and TRBJ2-3. TRBV21-1 is described as a pseudogene. This CDR3 comprises 15 residues. CDR3 nucleotides: TGTGCCAGCAGCATGTGCCGAATCAGCACAGATACGCAGTATTTT. Protein sequence: CASSMCRISTDTQYF.

The chain is built from TRBV2 and TRBJ2-2, with 12 bases matching TRBD2. V shed 9 bases and J 4 bases; nucleotides not matched to a gene: 9. This CDR3 is 16 amino acids long. The V gene's germline CDR1 is SNHLY and CDR2 FYNNEI. The CDR3 region is CARGTSGRGGTGELFF. The CDR3 nucleotides are TGTGCCAGGGGGACTAGCGGGCGAGGGGGCACCGGGGAGCTGTTTTTT.

The chain has TRBV20-1 and TRBJ2-7; 8 bases match TRBD1. CDR1 and CDR2 (germline): DFQATT, SNEGSKA (reference sequence). J lost 0 bases, V lost 0 bases, and 13 bases had no gene match. This CDR3 comprises 18 residues. CDR3 residues: CSARDRTGFRGSSYEQYF. The CDR3 DNA reads TGCAGTGCTAGAGACCGGACAGGGTTTCGGGGGAGCTCCTACGAGCAGTACTTC.

This clonotype was observed many times. The chain links TRBV24-1 to TRBJ2-5, with D hard to call. Trimming took off 6 bases at V and 5 bases at J, with 12 bases between the two ends. Germline loops: CDR1 KGHDR, CDR2 SFDVKD. This CDR3 region has 13 residues. The CDR3 loop is CATSLSPGETQYF. The CDR3 DNA is TGTGCCACCAGTTTATCTCCCGGGGAGACCCAGTACTTC.

The V gene is TRBV6-1, the J gene TRBJ1-1, with 7 bases matching TRBD1. This CDR3 is built from 13 residues. Germline V gene sequence: CDR1 MNHNS, CDR2 SASEGT. V was clipped by 5 bases and J by 5 bases; unmatched bases: 5. The CDR3 reads CASSTGEKTEAFF. CDR3 nucleotide sequence: TGTGCCAGCAGTACAGGGGAGAAGACTGAAGCTTTCTTT.

This clonotype was detected only a few times. The genes are TRBV20-1 and TRBJ2-1; 10 nucleotides agree with TRBD2. Germline values: CDR1 DFQATT, CDR2 SNEGSKA (reference sequence). Losses at the gene ends were 3 bases for V and 6 bases for J; bases not matched to a gene: 17. The CDR3 consists of 18 residues. Here the CDR3 reads CSARPSLAGVGGVNEQFF. The CDR3, as DNA: TGCAGTGCTAGGCCATCTCTAGCGGGGGTGGGAGGGGTCAATGAGCAGTTCTTC.

This clonotype has just a few counts. V gene TRBV7-2 combines with J gene TRBJ2-5, with D tentatively TRBD1 (5 bases). The CDR3 covers 13 residues. In germline, CDR1 is SGHTA, CDR2 FQGNSA. Deletions cut 8 bases from V and 0 bases from J, with 10 bases between. The CDR3 DNA is TGTGCCAGCCGGTCAGGGTACCAAGAGACCCAGTACTTC. Protein sequence: CASRSGYQETQYF.

This clonotype was seen a few times. The genes are TRBV20-1 and TRBJ2-1; 9 bases are shared with TRBD2. Trimming took 6 bases from V and 7 from J; bases not matched to a gene: 10. The CDR3 runs to 14 residues. CDR1 is DFQATT and CDR2 is SNEGSKA in the germline V gene (reference sequence). The CDR3 DNA reads TGCAGTGCGATCGTGCTAGCGGGAACAAATGAGCAGTTCTTC. It is translated as CSAIVLAGTNEQFF.

In this sample, this clonotype turned up a few times. The genes are TRBV2 and TRBJ2-7; 13 positions agree with TRBD2. Losses at the gene ends were 8 bases for V and 7 bases for J; bases not matched to a gene: 11. Germline V gene lookup returns CDR1 SNHLY and CDR2 FYNNEI. The CDR3 sequence is 15 residues long. The CDR3 DNA sequence: TGTGCCAGCTCCGCACTAGCGGGAGGGCGGGGAGAGCAGTACTTC. This encodes CASSALAGGRGEQYF.